What follows is one TCR beta chain and its context. This sample is drawn from a study of cytomegalovirus exposure and HLA in healthy donors. The CDR3 is made up of 10 amino acids. Germline CDR1 is SQVTM and CDR2 is ANQGSEA. Between the trimmed V and J ends, which lost 6 bases and 8 bases, there was a span of 10 bases. The PCR made use of 60 Vbeta and 13 Jbeta primers. Method: immunoSEQ multiplex PCR; TCRdb's copy keeps in-frame clones and lacks some. The table shows some 80,000 clones, with more than 60% occurring only once. The sequenced sample was PBMCs. The TCR comes from a man between 18 and 29 years old in good health and CMV-seropositive. This sequence joins TRBV29-1 and TRBJ1-2, with D hard to call. CDR3 protein: CSVDLAGYTF. Here the CDR3 DNA reads TGCAGCGTCGATCTTGCGGGCTACACCTTC.